These 22 T cell receptor beta chains share one sample of origin, sequenced in a study of cytomegalovirus exposure and HLA in healthy donors. The PCR was carried out with 60 Vbeta primers and 13 Jbeta primers. This table comes from immunoSEQ multiplex PCR, and its TCRdb copy is limited to in-frame clones, with some not included. The sample has over 200,000 clones, around 89% seen once. Sequenced input: PBMCs. Source of these receptors: a woman under 30 in good health and CMV-seronegative.

This clone has just a few counts. The V call is TRBV25-1, the J call TRBJ1-4; D possibly corresponds to TRBD1 (5 bases). CDR1 is MGHDK, CDR2 SYGVNS, per germline. This CDR3 spans 13 amino acids. With 6 bases removed from V and 14 bases from J, the gap between germline ends came to 19 bases. As DNA, the CDR3 is TGTGCCAGCAGCCTGGGCCGGCAGGGCGTTCTGTTTTTT. Amino acids: CASSLGRQGVLFF.

The chain couples TRBV5-4 to TRBJ2-5, with 9 bases fitting TRBD2. This CDR3 is built from 17 residues. CDR1 and CDR2 from the germline V gene are SGHNT and YYREEE (reference sequence). The J segment lost 2 bases and the V segment lost 6 bases, leaving 14 bases of the junction unmatched. CDR3 sequence (DNA): TGTGCCAGCACCCCGAATGGACCCCTAGCGGGACAAGAGACCCAGTACTTC. It specifies CASTPNGPLAGQETQYF.

This rearrangement joins TRBV7-7 to TRBJ1-2, with D hard to call. CDR1 is SSHAT and CDR2 is FNYEAQ in the germline V gene (reference sequence). This CDR3 has 16 amino acids. Trimming stripped 1 base from V and 4 bases from J, with 16 bases between. The CDR3 is CASSLEVPGSSYGYTF. In nucleotides, the CDR3 is TGTGCCAGCAGCTTAGAAGTTCCGGGTTCGAGCTATGGCTACACCTTC.

The V call is TRBV7-9, the J call TRBJ2-1, with 13 bases fitting TRBD2. This CDR3 comprises 16 residues. V trimming: 5 bases; J trimming: 4 bases; junction bases outside the gene matches: 5. Germline CDR1 and CDR2: SEHNR and FQNEAQ (reference sequence). CDR3 loop: CASSGGLAGRYNEQFF. CDR3 nucleotide sequence: TGTGCCAGCAGCGGGGGACTAGCGGGGAGATACAATGAGCAGTTCTTC.

The chain couples TRBV18 to TRBJ2-2; TRBD1 agrees at 7 bases. J gave up 6 bases and V 5 bases, and 6 bases lay outside the gene matches. Germline CDR1 KGHSH, CDR2 LQKENI. The CDR3 is 14 residues long. The CDR3 loop is CASSVQGQPGELFF. The CDR3 nucleotides read TGTGCCAGCTCAGTACAGGGGCAACCCGGGGAGCTGTTTTTT. Full variable domain (outside the CDR3, taken from reference TRBV18 and TRBJ2-2): NAGVMQNPRHLVRRRGQEARLRCSPMKGHSHVYWYRQLPEEGLKFMVYLQKENIIDESGMPKERFSAEFPKEGPSILRIQQVVRGDSAAYFCASSVQGQPGELFFGEGSRLTVL.

The chain has TRBV10-3 and TRBJ2-5; D gene uncertain. The closer fit of TRBJ2-7 to the DNA end suggests the J call may be wrong. CDR1 is ENHRY, CDR2 SYGVKD, per germline. The CDR3 length is 16 residues. The CDR3 nucleotides are TGTGCCATCAGTGAGTCTAGCCTAGTCGGGTTCTACGAGCAGTACTTC. It translates to CAISESSLVGFYEQYF.

The chain has TRBV2 and TRBJ2-7, with D perhaps TRBD2 (6 bases). Germline V gives CDR1 SNHLY, CDR2 FYNNEI. The V end was cut by 6 bases, the J end by 0 bases, with 24 bases between. The CDR3 has 18 residues. The CDR3 loop is CASSEPLTLAPPSYEQYF. DNA of the CDR3: TGTGCCAGCAGCGAGCCACTCACTCTAGCGCCACCCTCCTACGAGCAGTACTTC.

The rearrangement uses TRBV29-1 and TRBJ1-1; unclear D gene. V was pared by 3 bases and J by 0 bases, with 8 bases between. This CDR3 is built from 13 residues. Looked up from germline, CDR1 is SQVTM and CDR2 is ANQGSEA. CDR3 in amino acids: CSVEPTLNTEAFF. CDR3 in DNA: TGCAGCGTTGAGCCCACATTGAACACTGAAGCTTTCTTT.

The chain recombines TRBV15 with TRBJ1-1, with D perhaps matching TRBD1 (5 bases). CDR1 and CDR2 from the germline V gene are LNHNV and YYDKDF (reference sequence). The CDR3 covers 14 residues. V was pared by 0 bases and J by 6 bases, with 11 bases between. In nucleotides, the CDR3 is TGTGCCACCAGCAGAGATAGCGGGGACGCTGAAGCTTTCTTT. It translates to CATSRDSGDAEAFF.

This chain joins TRBV27 and TRBJ2-1, with 7 bases that match TRBD2. Trimming cost V 4 bases and J 1 base; bases outside gene matches: 7. CDR1 and CDR2 (germline): MNHEY, SMNVEV (reference sequence). The CDR3 spans 16 residues. This CDR3 reads CASSSRGGDSYNEQFF. CDR3 bases: TGTGCCAGCAGTTCTCGTGGGGGGGATTCCTACAATGAGCAGTTCTTC.

The CDR3 protein is CASSLSGGNYGYTF. For the CDR3, the DNA is TGCGCCAGCAGCTTGTCGGGAGGGAACTATGGCTACACCTTC. V usage is TRBV5-1 and J usage is TRBJ1-2; D ambiguous. Deletions cut 1 base from V and 2 bases from J, with 9 bases between. The length of the CDR3 is 14 residues. The germline CDR1 and CDR2 sequences are SGHRS and YFSETQ.

The rearrangement uses TRBV7-6 and TRBJ1-1; TRBD1 might be the D (5 bases). This CDR3 region has 16 residues. Trimming took 5 bases from V and 4 from J, leaving 20 bases between them. Germline V gives CDR1 SGHVS, CDR2 FNYEAQ. CDR3 loop: CASSANPAGLSTEAFF. CDR3 nucleotides: TGTGCCAGCAGCGCGAATCCCGCAGGGCTATCCACTGAAGCTTTCTTT.

The V and J genes are TRBV7-3 and TRBJ2-7, with TRBD2 identical over 11 bases. V was clipped by 3 bases and J by 3 bases; unmatched bases: 1. The CDR3 has 14 amino acids. Germline CDR1 SGHTA, CDR2 FQGTGA. The CDR3 is CASSFTSGSYEQYF. Written as DNA, the CDR3 is TGTGCCAGCAGCTTTACTAGCGGGAGCTACGAGCAGTACTTC.

This chain links TRBV30 with TRBJ1-2; D gene unclear. Germline assignment: CDR1 GTSNPN and CDR2 SVGIG (reference sequence). The CDR3 covers 12 residues. Trimming left V 0 bases short and J 4 bases short, with 6 bases between. CDR3 sequence (DNA): TGTGCCTGGAGTGTCCCAGTCTATGGCTACACCTTC. Encoded protein: CAWSVPVYGYTF.

The rearrangement joins TRBV4-1 to TRBJ1-5; 11 bases match TRBD1. From germline, CDR1 is MGHRA and CDR2 YSYEKL. V was clipped by 2 bases and J by 5 bases; unmatched bases: 5. This CDR3 contains 16 residues. For the CDR3, the DNA is TGCGCCAGCAGCCAATGGGGGACAGGGGGTGATCAGCCCCAGCATTTT. Translating gives CASSQWGTGGDQPQHF.

This chain links TRBV4-2 with TRBJ2-7; 11 nucleotides align to TRBD2. The CDR3 contains 16 residues. Germline values: CDR1 LGHNA, CDR2 YNFKEQ. V dropped 2 bases and J dropped 4; count of bases not matched to a gene: 7. This chain's CDR3 is CASSQLAGGPIYEQYF. The CDR3 DNA is TGTGCCAGCAGCCAACTAGCGGGAGGCCCCATTTACGAGCAGTACTTC.

As DNA, the CDR3 is TGTGCCAGCAGTAACCCTAGCGGGGGGCATACCTACGAGCAGTACTTC. Residues: CASSNPSGGHTYEQYF. The chain carries TRBV27 and TRBJ2-7; 11 positions agree with TRBD2. V was clipped by 5 bases and J by 2 bases; unmatched bases: 8. The germline V gene has CDR1 MNHEY and CDR2 SMNVEV (reference sequence). The CDR3 is 16 residues long.

The chain is built from TRBV7-3 and TRBJ2-7; 10 bases align to TRBD2. The CDR3 totals 17 residues. Trimming took 1 base from V and 4 from J; bases not matched to a gene: 10. Germline V CDR1 and CDR2: SGHTA, FQGTGA. The CDR3 protein is CASSLNFRTSGAYEQYF. In DNA, the CDR3 is TGTGCCAGCAGCTTAAACTTCCGGACTAGCGGAGCGTACGAGCAGTACTTC.

V and J are TRBV4-1 and TRBJ2-1, with D unresolved. Germline CDR1 is MGHRA and CDR2 is YSYEKL. The V end lost 5 bases, the J end lost 7 bases, and 9 bases lay between the germline ends. This CDR3 has 12 residues. The CDR3, as DNA: TGCGCCAGCAGCTTCCCCGGTAATGAGCAGTTCTTC. Translation: CASSFPGNEQFF.

The chain carries TRBV11-3 and TRBJ2-1, with D tentatively TRBD1 (6 bases). V gave up 5 bases and J gave up 9 bases, with 11 bases separating them. CDR3 length: 12 residues. Germline V gives CDR1 SGHNT, CDR2 YENEEA. The CDR3 spells CASSRQVTEQFF. The CDR3 DNA reads TGTGCCAGCAGCCGACAGGTTACTGAGCAGTTCTTC.

This clone appeared once. This chain joins TRBV7-2 and TRBJ1-2; D is uncertain. The CDR3 loop spans 13 amino acids. Germline assignment: CDR1 SGHTA and CDR2 FQGNSA. Trimming shortened V by 4 bases and J by 0 bases, and 6 bases separated the two germline ends. The CDR3 region has the DNA TGTGCCAGCAGCTCGGACTCTAACTATGGCTACACCTTC. As protein: CASSSDSNYGYTF.

The V and J genes are TRBV9 and TRBJ2-3, with 13 positions matching TRBD2. The CDR3 length is 16 residues. Germline V lookup: CDR1 SGDLS, CDR2 YYNGEE. J lost 6 bases, V lost 0 bases, and 4 bases had no gene match. The CDR3 nucleotides are TGTGCCAGCAGCGTAGGCGGACTAGCGGGGGAGGATACGCAGTATTTT. This codes for CASSVGGLAGEDTQYF.